This entry concerns a single T cell receptor beta chain. Its target is unknown. This CDR3 spans 18 amino acids. The germline V gene encodes CDR1 MNHNY and CDR2 SVGAGI (reference sequence). Between the trimmed V and J ends, which lost 2 bases and 3 bases, there was a span of 20 bases. Findings of the study overall: In terms of TCR gene usage, tumor memory CD4+ T cells clustered together with blood and lymph node memory CD4+ cells, as well as with lymph node naive CD4+ cells. The larger-cohort validation was restricted to a single TCR beta V-J rearrangement rather than whole repertoires.

CD25-based Treg depletion was applied to purified naive CD4+ T cells. Constant-region reverse primers amplified full-length variable regions, followed by semi-nested Nested Universal Primer A PCR. TCRdb reprocessed the 5' RACE reads with MiXCR, giving one entry per CDR3 protein. This sample has about 40,000 distinct CDR3 sequences, with approximately 19% found just once. This receptor was identified in a female donor with breast cancer. The V and J genes are TRBV6-6 and TRBJ1-5; D is ambiguous. Sequenced: naive CD4+ T cells sorted from a lymph node. The sample's subset: naive CD4+ T cells, CD4+CD45RA+CD25-. CDR3 DNA sequence: TGTGCCAGCAGTTACCCCAGATCCCACGGGCAGGTCAATCAGCCCCAGCATTTT. This sequence encodes CASSYPRSHGQVNQPQHF.